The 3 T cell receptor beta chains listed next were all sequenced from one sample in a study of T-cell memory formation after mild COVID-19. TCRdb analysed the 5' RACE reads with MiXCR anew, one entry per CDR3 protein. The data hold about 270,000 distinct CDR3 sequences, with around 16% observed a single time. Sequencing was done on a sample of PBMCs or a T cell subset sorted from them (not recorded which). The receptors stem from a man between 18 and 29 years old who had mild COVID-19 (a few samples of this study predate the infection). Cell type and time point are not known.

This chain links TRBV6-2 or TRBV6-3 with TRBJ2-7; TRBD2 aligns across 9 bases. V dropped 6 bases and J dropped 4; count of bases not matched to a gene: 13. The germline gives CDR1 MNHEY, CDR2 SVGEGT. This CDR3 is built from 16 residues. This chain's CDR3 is CASRRSTSGEFYEQYF. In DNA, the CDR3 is TGTGCCAGCAGGAGGTCGACTAGCGGCGAGTTTTACGAGCAGTACTTC.

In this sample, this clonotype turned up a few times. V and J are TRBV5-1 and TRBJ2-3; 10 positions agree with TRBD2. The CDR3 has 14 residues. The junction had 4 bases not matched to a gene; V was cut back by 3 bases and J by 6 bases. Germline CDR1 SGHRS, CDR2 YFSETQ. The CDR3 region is CASSSAGGPDTQYF. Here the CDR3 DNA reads TGCGCCAGCAGCTCAGCGGGGGGGCCGGATACGCAGTATTTT.

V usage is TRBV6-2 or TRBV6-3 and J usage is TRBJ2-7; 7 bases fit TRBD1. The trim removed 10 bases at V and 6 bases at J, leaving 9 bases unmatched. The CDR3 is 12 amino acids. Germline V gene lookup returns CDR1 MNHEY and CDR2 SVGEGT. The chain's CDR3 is CATQEAGGEQYV. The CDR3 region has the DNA TGTGCCACCCAGGAGGCAGGGGGCGAGCAGTACGTC.